Presented here are 23 T cell receptor beta chains from one specimen sequenced in a study of blood T cell repertoires in COVID-19. Sequenced by immunoSEQ multiplex PCR; TCRdb stores in-frame clones only, minus some. There are 270,000 or so clones in the sample; about 86% occur only once, and around 3.7% lies in the top ten. The source material was PBMCs or T cells enriched from blood (not recorded which). These receptors all come from a man in his fifties or sixties who had recovered from COVID-19.

The genes are TRBV27 and TRBJ2-7, with 10 bases that match TRBD1. V shed 6 bases and J 2 bases; nucleotides not matched to a gene: 10. The CDR3 runs 16 residues. Germline-derived CDR1 and CDR2 are MNHEY and SMNVEV (reference sequence). The CDR3 region is CASSRLPGTGAYEQYF. In DNA form, the CDR3 reads TGTGCCAGCAGCCGGCTACCCGGGACAGGGGCCTACGAGCAGTACTTC.

The chain combines TRBV29-1 with TRBJ1-1; D might be TRBD1 (5 bases). Germline values: CDR1 SQVTM, CDR2 ANQGSEA. This CDR3 has 16 amino acids. Trimming stripped 6 bases from V and 0 bases from J, with 20 bases between. The CDR3 DNA follows: TGCAGCGTCCCCCGATCTTCAGGGAACTTGAACACTGAAGCTTTCTTT. Encoded protein: CSVPRSSGNLNTEAFF. The whole variable domain, filled in from reference TRBV29-1 and TRBJ1-1, reads SAVISQKPSRDICQRGTSLTIQCQVDSQVTMMFWYRQQPGQSLTLIATANQGSEATYESGFVIDKFPISRPNLTFSTLTVSNMSPEDSSIYLCSVPRSSGNLNTEAFFGQGTRLTVV.

The chain joins TRBV28 to TRBJ2-5; 9 bases map to TRBD1. Unmatched junction bases numbered 22, after V lost 4 bases and J lost 1 base. The CDR3 totals 21 residues. Germline lookup yields CDR1 MDHEN and CDR2 SYDVKM. The CDR3 loop is CASSSKSGTGTNFRAQETQYF. CDR3 nucleotide sequence: TGTGCCAGCAGTTCCAAGTCCGGGACAGGGACTAACTTTCGGGCCCAAGAGACCCAGTACTTC.

V is TRBV19 and J is TRBJ1-5, with D possibly matching TRBD1 (5 bases). Deletions cut 5 bases from V and 0 bases from J, with 14 bases between. The CDR3 is 16 residues long. CDR1 LNHDA and CDR2 SQIVND come from the germline V gene (reference sequence). The DNA of the CDR3 is TGTGCCAGTAGTGGGGGGTCTTGGAATAGCAATCAGCCCCAGCATTTT. This encodes CASSGGSWNSNQPQHF.

The genes are TRBV19 and TRBJ2-1; 8 bases match TRBD2. CDR1 is LNHDA, CDR2 SQIVND, per germline (reference sequence). The trim removed 4 bases at V and 5 bases at J, leaving 4 bases unmatched. The length of the CDR3 is 14 residues. Here the CDR3 reads CASSRTSWNNEQFF. The CDR3, as DNA: TGTGCCAGTAGTAGGACTAGCTGGAACAATGAGCAGTTCTTC.

The table lists this clone with a few counts. The chain joins TRBV6-5 to TRBJ1-2, with a possible D match to TRBD1 (5 bases). Per the germline V gene, CDR1 is MNHEY and CDR2 is SVGAGI. The CDR3 sequence is 15 residues long. V was clipped by 6 bases and J by 7 bases, with 21 bases between them. For the CDR3, the DNA is TGTGCCAGCAGCCGATACGCGACAGAAGAAAGTGGCTACACCTTC. This encodes CASSRYATEESGYTF.

This chain uses TRBV10-3 with TRBJ2-7, with TRBD2 identical over 7 bases. The CDR3 is 13 amino acids. Germline-derived CDR1 and CDR2 are ENHRY and SYGVKD. The J segment lost 3 bases and the V segment lost 6 bases, leaving 5 bases of the junction unmatched. CDR3: CAISGTTDYEQYF. As DNA, the CDR3 is TGTGCCATCAGCGGGACTACTGACTACGAGCAGTACTTC.

This clone has just a few counts. V and J are TRBV27 and TRBJ2-1, with TRBD2 matching 9 bases. This CDR3 is built from 15 residues. After removal of 5 bases from V and 4 bases from J, the junction contained 6 bases not matched to a gene. Germline CDR1 MNHEY, CDR2 SMNVEV (reference sequence). As DNA, the CDR3 is TGTGCCAGCAGTCCGACTAGCGGAAATTACAATGAGCAGTTCTTC. This sequence encodes CASSPTSGNYNEQFF.

DNA of the CDR3: TGTGCCAGCAGTGGTCTTCTAGCGGGCTACTACAATGAGCAGTTCTTC. It yields the protein CASSGLLAGYYNEQFF. This chain uses TRBV2 with TRBJ2-1, with 8 nucleotides matching TRBD2. Germline V gives CDR1 SNHLY, CDR2 FYNNEI. With V trimmed by 4 bases and J by 3 bases, 8 bases remained unmatched. This CDR3 region has 16 residues.

The chain combines TRBV7-2 with TRBJ1-1; perhaps TRBD1 as D (5 bases). V was pared by 1 base and J by 8 bases, with 11 bases between. Germline CDR1 is SGHTA and CDR2 is FQGNSA. This CDR3 spans 13 amino acids. CDR3 region: CASSLVWGREAFF. DNA of the CDR3: TGTGCCAGCAGCTTAGTATGGGGCAGGGAAGCTTTCTTT.

The gene calls are TRBV5-1 and TRBJ1-4; no clear D. The V gene lost 2 bases and the J gene lost 2 bases, with 10 bases spanning the gap. The CDR3 extends over 15 amino acids. Germline V gives CDR1 SGHRS, CDR2 YFSETQ. The CDR3 protein is CASSFSTGTNEKLFF. CDR3 DNA sequence: TGCGCCAGCAGCTTTAGTACGGGGACTAATGAAAAACTGTTTTTT.

J is TRBJ2-5 and V is TRBV11-3; weak D call: TRBD1 (5 bases). This CDR3 comprises 13 residues. Germline lookup yields CDR1 SGHNT and CDR2 YENEEA. V was pared by 3 bases and J by 5 bases, with 10 bases between. The CDR3 reads CASSLGQFETQYF. CDR3 coding DNA: TGTGCCAGCAGCTTGGGGCAGTTCGAGACCCAGTACTTC.

In DNA form, the CDR3 reads TGTGCCAGCAGCATCGTAGCGGGAGATTACGAGCAGTACTTC. Amino acid sequence: CASSIVAGDYEQYF. This sequence joins TRBV11-3 and TRBJ2-7, with 9 bases identical to TRBD2. V lost 5 bases to trimming and J lost 4 bases; unmatched junction nucleotides: 6. The CDR3 length is 14 residues. Germline V gene sequence: CDR1 SGHNT, CDR2 YENEEA.

This chain links TRBV7-2 with TRBJ1-2; a possible D gene is TRBD1 (6 bases). Per the germline V gene, CDR1 is SGHTA and CDR2 is FQGNSA. V lost 3 bases to trimming and J lost 5 bases, with 7 bases between them. The CDR3 runs 12 residues. The CDR3 is CASSFQGYGYTF. The CDR3 nucleotides are TGTGCCAGCAGCTTTCAGGGGTATGGCTACACCTTC. The whole variable domain, filled in from reference TRBV7-2 and TRBJ1-2, reads GAGVSQSPSNKVTEKGKDVELRCDPISGHTALYWYRQSLGQGLEFLIYFQGNSAPDKSGLPSDRFSAERTGGSVSTLTIQRTQQEDSAVYLCASSFQGYGYTFGSGTRLTVV.

The chain joins TRBV4-2 to TRBJ2-7; TRBD2 agrees at 11 bases. The CDR3 covers 17 residues. Germline CDR1 is LGHNA and CDR2 is YNFKEQ. Trimming cost V 0 bases and J 3 bases; bases outside gene matches: 7. CDR3 amino acids: CASSQETSGLAGYEQYF. CDR3 bases: TGTGCCAGCAGCCAAGAGACATCAGGACTAGCGGGCTACGAGCAGTACTTC.

The chain is built from TRBV29-1 and TRBJ1-2; no clear D gene. The V gene lost 3 bases and the J gene lost 5 bases, with 7 bases spanning the gap. Germline-derived CDR1 and CDR2 are SQVTM and ANQGSEA. The CDR3 contains 11 residues. DNA of the CDR3: TGCAGCGTTGACCCGGGTTATGGCTACACCTTC. Translation: CSVDPGYGYTF.

This chain connects TRBV7-8 to TRBJ2-1, with no clear D. The V gene lost 2 bases and the J gene lost 6 bases, with 14 bases spanning the gap. The CDR3 is 15 residues long. Germline lookup yields CDR1 SGHVS and CDR2 FQNEAQ. CDR3 nucleotides: TGTGCCAGCAGCTTACTCCGAGCCTCGGGCAATGAGCAGTTCTTC. Its protein product is CASSLLRASGNEQFF. Drawing the rest from reference TRBV7-8 and TRBJ2-1, the complete variable domain is GAGVSQSPRYKVAKRGQDVALRCDPISGHVSLFWYQQALGQGPEFLTYFQNEAQLDKSGLPSDRFFAERPEGSVSTLKIQRTQQEDSAVYLCASSLLRASGNEQFFGPGTRLTVL.

The chain links TRBV9 to TRBJ2-1; the match to TRBD2 covers 15 bases. Per the germline V gene, CDR1 is SGDLS and CDR2 is YYNGEE. The CDR3 runs to 19 residues. V was pared by 0 bases and J by 4 bases, with 8 bases of the junction left unmatched. Here the CDR3 reads CASSVGSGTSGGPYNEQFF. The CDR3 DNA reads as TGTGCCAGCAGCGTAGGCAGCGGGACTAGCGGGGGGCCGTACAATGAGCAGTTCTTC. The full variable domain, completed using reference TRBV9 and TRBJ2-1, is DSGVTQTPKHLITATGQRVTLRCSPRSGDLSVYWYQQSLDQGLQFLIQYYNGEERAKGNILERFSAQQFPDLHSELNLSSLELGDSALYFCASSVGSGTSGGPYNEQFFGPGTRLTVL.

The J gene is TRBJ2-6, the V gene TRBV19; 7 bases are shared with TRBD1. Germline loops: CDR1 LNHDA, CDR2 SQIVND (reference sequence). Trimming removed 8 bases from V and 0 bases from J; junction bases left unmatched: 4. This CDR3 has 15 amino acids. In DNA form, the CDR3 reads TGTGCCAGTGGGCGACAGGGCTCTGGGGCCAACGTCCTGACTTTC. Protein sequence: CASGRQGSGANVLTF.

The chain has TRBV5-5 and TRBJ1-4, with no clear D. This CDR3 region has 11 residues. CDR1 and CDR2 (germline): SGHKS, YYEKEE (reference sequence). V dropped 4 bases and J dropped 4 bases, with 2 bases sitting between them. CDR3 nucleotides: TGTGCCAGCAGCCATAATGAAAAACTGTTTTTT. It codes for CASSHNEKLFF.

J is TRBJ1-1 and V is TRBV19, with D tentatively TRBD1 (5 bases). Germline-derived CDR1 and CDR2 are LNHDA and SQIVND (reference sequence). CDR3 length: 14 amino acids. V lost 5 bases and J 1 base, leaving 11 bases between the germline ends. CDR3 sequence: CASSSGLANTEAFF. Here the CDR3 DNA reads TGTGCCAGTAGTTCGGGACTGGCGAACACTGAAGCTTTCTTT.

The V call is TRBV12-3 or TRBV12-4, the J call TRBJ2-7; no clear D gene. The V end was cut by 6 bases, the J end by 6 bases, with 9 bases between. The CDR3 is 11 amino acids. The CDR3 DNA follows: TGTGCCAGCAGCCCCCAGGTCGAGCAGTACTTC. Its protein product is CASSPQVEQYF.

The V gene is TRBV11-3, the J gene TRBJ2-7; TRBD1 aligns across 7 bases. This CDR3 is 14 amino acids long. Germline trimming cut 3 bases from V and 2 bases from J; bases unmatched to any gene: 4. Germline V gene lookup returns CDR1 SGHNT and CDR2 YENEEA. CDR3 loop: CASSFSQGAYEQYF. CDR3 nucleotide sequence: TGTGCCAGCAGCTTTTCGCAGGGGGCCTACGAGCAGTACTTC.